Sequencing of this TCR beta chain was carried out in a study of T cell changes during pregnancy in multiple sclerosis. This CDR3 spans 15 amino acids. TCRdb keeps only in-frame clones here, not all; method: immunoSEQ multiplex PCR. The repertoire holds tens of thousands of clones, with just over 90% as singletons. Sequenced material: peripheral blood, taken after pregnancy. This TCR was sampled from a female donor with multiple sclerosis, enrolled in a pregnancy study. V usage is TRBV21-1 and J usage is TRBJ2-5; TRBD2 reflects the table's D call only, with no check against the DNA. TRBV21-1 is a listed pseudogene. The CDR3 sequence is CASSKAMREFKTQYF. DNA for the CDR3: TGTGCCAGCAGCAAAGCGATGCGGGAGTTTAAGACCCAGTACTTC.